This T cell receptor beta chain was recovered during a study of regulatory T cells in long-lasting Graves disease. Through Arm-PCR of CDR3 regions and iRepertoire HTBI primers, TCR beta libraries were built. TCRdb re-derived calls from the multiplex PCR reads in MiXCR, one entry per CDR3 protein. The sample includes more than 300,000 distinct CDR3 sequences, about 17% of them seen just once. Specified time point: newly diagnosed GD, antithyroid drugs for less than 3 months. Making the TCR library involved RNA that had been extracted from PBMCs. Staff drew around 10 milliliters of peripheral blood into EDTA tubes. This clonotype was found many times. V lost 4 bases to trimming and J lost 7 bases, with 19 bases between them. The CDR3 contains 16 residues. Looked up from germline, CDR1 is SGHVS and CDR2 is FQNEAQ. In addition, the sample was reused for a study of T cells in Graves' hyperthyroidism and ophthalmopathy.

Sample: peripheral blood mononuclear cells (PBMCs), taken at new diagnosis, from a patient treated with antithyroid drugs. This chain connects TRBV7-8 to TRBJ2-2, with D tentatively TRBD1 (5 bases). The TCR was taken from a woman younger than 35 with Graves disease. CDR3 region: CASSSRQGRVNGELFF. The CDR3 nucleotides read TGTGCCAGCAGCTCCCGGCAGGGCAGGGTAAACGGGGAGCTGTTTTTT.